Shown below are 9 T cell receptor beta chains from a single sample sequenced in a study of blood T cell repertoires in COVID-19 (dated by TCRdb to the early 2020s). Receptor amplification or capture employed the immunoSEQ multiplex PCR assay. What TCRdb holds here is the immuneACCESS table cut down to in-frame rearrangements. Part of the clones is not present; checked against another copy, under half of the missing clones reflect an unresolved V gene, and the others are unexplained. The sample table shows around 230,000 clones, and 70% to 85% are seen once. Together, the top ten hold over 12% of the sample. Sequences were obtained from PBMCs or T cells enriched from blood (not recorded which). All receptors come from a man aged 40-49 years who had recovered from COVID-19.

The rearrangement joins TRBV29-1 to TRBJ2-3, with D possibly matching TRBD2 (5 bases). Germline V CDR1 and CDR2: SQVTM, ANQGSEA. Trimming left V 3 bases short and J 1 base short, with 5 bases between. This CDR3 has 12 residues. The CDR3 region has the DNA TGCAGCGTTGAGGAGGGCACAGATACGCAGTATTTT. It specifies CSVEEGTDTQYF.

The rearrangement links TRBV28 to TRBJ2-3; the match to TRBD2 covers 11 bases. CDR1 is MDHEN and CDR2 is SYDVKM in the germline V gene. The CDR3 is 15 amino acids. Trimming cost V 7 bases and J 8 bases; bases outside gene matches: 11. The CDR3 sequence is CASIQGGTSGTTQYF. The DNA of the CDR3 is TGTGCCAGCATCCAAGGGGGGACTAGCGGTACTACGCAGTATTTT.

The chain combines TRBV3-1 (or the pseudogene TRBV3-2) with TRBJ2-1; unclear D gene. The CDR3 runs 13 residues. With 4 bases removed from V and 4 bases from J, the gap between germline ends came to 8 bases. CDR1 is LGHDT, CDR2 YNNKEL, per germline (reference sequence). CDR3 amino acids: CASSPYTYNEQFF. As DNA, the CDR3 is TGTGCCAGCAGCCCCTATACGTACAATGAGCAGTTCTTC.

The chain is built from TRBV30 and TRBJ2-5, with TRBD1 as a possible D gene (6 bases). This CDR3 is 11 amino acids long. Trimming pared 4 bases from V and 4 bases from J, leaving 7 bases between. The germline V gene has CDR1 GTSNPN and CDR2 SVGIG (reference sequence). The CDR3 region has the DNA TGTGCCTGGACACAGGGAGAGACCCAGTACTTC. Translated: CAWTQGETQYF.

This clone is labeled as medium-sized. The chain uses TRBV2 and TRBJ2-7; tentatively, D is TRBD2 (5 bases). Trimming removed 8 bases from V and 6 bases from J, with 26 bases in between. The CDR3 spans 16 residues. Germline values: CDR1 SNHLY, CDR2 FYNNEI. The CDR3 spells CASRSELVMASGEQYF. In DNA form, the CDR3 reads TGTGCCAGCCGAAGTGAACTAGTAATGGCGTCCGGCGAGCAGTACTTC.

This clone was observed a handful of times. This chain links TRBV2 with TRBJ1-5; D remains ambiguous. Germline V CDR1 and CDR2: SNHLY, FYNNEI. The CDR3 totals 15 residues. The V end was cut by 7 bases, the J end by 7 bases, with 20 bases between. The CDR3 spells CASTDGYLGRQPQHF. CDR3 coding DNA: TGTGCCAGCACAGATGGGTATCTGGGGAGACAGCCCCAGCATTTT.

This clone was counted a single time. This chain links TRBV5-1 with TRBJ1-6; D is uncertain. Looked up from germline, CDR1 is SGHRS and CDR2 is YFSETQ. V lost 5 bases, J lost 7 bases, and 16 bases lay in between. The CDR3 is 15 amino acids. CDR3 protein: CASSAGWGENSPLHF. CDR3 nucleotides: TGCGCCAGCAGTGCCGGGTGGGGAGAGAATTCACCCCTCCACTTT.

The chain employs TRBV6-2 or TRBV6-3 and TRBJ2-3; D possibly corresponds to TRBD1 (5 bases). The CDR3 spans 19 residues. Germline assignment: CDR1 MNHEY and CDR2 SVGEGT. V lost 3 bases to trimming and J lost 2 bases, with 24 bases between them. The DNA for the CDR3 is TGTGCCAGCAGTTATAACCCGACAGAGCCTTTCAAGGACACAGATACGCAGTATTTT. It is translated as CASSYNPTEPFKDTDTQYF.

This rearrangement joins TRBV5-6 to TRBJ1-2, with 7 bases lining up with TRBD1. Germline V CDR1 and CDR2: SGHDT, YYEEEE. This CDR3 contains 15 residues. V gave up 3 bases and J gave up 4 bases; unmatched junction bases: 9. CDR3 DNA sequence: TGTGCCAGCAGCTATGACTTGACAGGGTCCTATGGCTACACCTTC. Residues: CASSYDLTGSYGYTF.